This T cell receptor (beta chain) was recovered during a study of T cell repertoires in cytomegalovirus infection. Overall study results and limits: Dominating the ex vivo response were HLA-C-restricted CMV-specific TCR beta clonotypes.

TCRdb fed the reads into MiXCR, producing one record per CDR3 protein. The table has under 150,000 distinct CDR3 sequences, 8% to 9% seen once. This clonotype occurred many times. As yet, its antigen is unknown. V dropped 4 bases and J dropped 2; count of bases not matched to a gene: 6. The CDR3 is made up of 16 amino acids. In germline, CDR1 is KGHSH, CDR2 LQKENI. Sequencing input: PBMCs. This receptor was taken from a human donor in good health (CMV status not recorded). Some clones in this sample may be carry-over from other donors' samples. The rearrangement joins TRBV18 to TRBJ1-3, with 9 bases aligning to TRBD1. CDR3 bases: TGTGCCAGCTCACACCGACAGGGGGAAACTGGAAACACCATATATTTT. Protein: CASSHRQGETGNTIYF.